This TCR beta chain was observed in a study of CD8+ T cells in alopecia areata (dated by TCRdb to the late 2010s). The study in broad terms: The treated patients took part in an open-label pilot trial in which moderate-to-severe alopecia areata was treated with oral tofacitinib at 5 to 10 mg twice daily. Disease severity in treated patients was measured with the SALT score, which quantifies the percentage of affected scalp surface area. RNA was obtained with the PAXgene miRNA kit for fixed scalp, the miRNeasy kit for PBMCs, and the RNeasy kit for mouse skin. TCRbeta CDR3 regions were amplified by immunoSEQ multiplex PCR with 35 Vbeta forward and 13 Jbeta reverse primers. In both human patients and the C3H/HeJ mouse model, the study applied high-throughput TCRbeta sequencing to look at T cell clonal expansion in alopecia areata. Scalp tissue and sorted CD4+ and CD8+ peripheral blood T cells from patchy and totalis/universalis alopecia areata patients and from healthy controls were covered by human TCRbeta sequencing. Patients received tofacitinib for 6 to 18 months and were then followed off drug for 6 months to check for delayed response and recurrence. Clonality in the scalp was compared among normal scalp (n=4), patchy alopecia areata scalp (n=8), and alopecia totalis/universalis scalp (n=8). Biopsies were taken from tofacitinib-treated patients at baseline and at 4 and 24 weeks of treatment, and a later scalp biopsy was taken in several of the tofacitinib-treated patients.

This specimen's treatment or condition label, interpreted: oral pan-JAK inhibitor, 5-10 mg twice daily. Lesional scalp punch biopsies and peripheral blood were obtained from alopecia areata patients. After PBMCs were isolated by density centrifugation and stained for CD3, CD4 and CD8, a FACSAria was used to sort CD4+ and CD8+ T cells. Reading the germline V gene gives CDR1 SGHTA and CDR2 FQGNSA. The junction shows trimming of 3 bases on V and 5 bases on J, plus 4 bases between the germline ends. The CDR3 has 11 amino acids, counting the end cysteine and phenylalanine. CDR3 DNA only is kept here, 33 bases in frame from base 1. This clone was recorded a few times. Which antigen it targets is not known. Per-nucleotide qualities are absent, and no much larger clonotype sits a single base away. Libraries were prepared through the immunoSEQ multiplex PCR assay. RNA was extracted from all samples and reverse transcribed into cDNA as template for TCR sequencing. SuperScript III was used for first-strand cDNA synthesis, primed with a 2:1 mix of oligo-dT and random hexamers. A synthetic immune receptor repertoire was used to measure amplification bias, and any remaining bias was corrected computationally. In the authors' own workflow: Raw reads were preprocessed for error removal, and CDR3 was defined according to IMGT conventions as running from the conserved cysteine to phenylalanine. To get clonality, Shannon entropy was normalized by log2 of the number of productive unique TCRs and the result was subtracted from 1. Scalp TCRbeta sequences were cross-referenced with sorted blood CD4 and CD8 repertoires so that the CD4 or CD8 identity of scalp clones could be inferred. TCRdb re-hosts the immuneACCESS table, in-frame sequences only. Its copies lack some clones; in the studies checked, an unresolved V gene accounts for under half of them, and the cause for the rest is not known. The V and J calls and the clone size are those of that table, but D and trimming were determined from the DNA. The sample has about 180,000 clones on record, 51% of them singletons. Over 9% of the sample is in the top ten clones.

What the study reported, not specific to this receptor: Many expanded lesional clones persisted in scalp and blood during tofacitinib treatment, which may partly explain relapse after stopping treatment. Because the treated cohort was small and had only one nonresponder, larger studies are needed to examine links between baseline CD8+ expansion and response. Lesional scalp, especially in alopecia totalis/universalis, showed higher clonality and more expanded CD8+ clones than normal scalp, suggesting antigenic drive. Tofacitinib significantly decreased scalp clonality and the number of expanded CD8+ clones among the top 100 scalp clones. Unlike mouse skin, where gammadelta T cells dominate, normal human skin contains resident alphabeta T cells that get sequenced too, which complicates analysis of the scalp TCR repertoire. TCR sequences shared between patients were less clear than in mice, possibly partly because of HLA diversity in the patient population.

This sequence uses TRBV7-2 and TRBJ2-5, with an unclear D gene assignment. Material: CD8+ T cells sorted from blood, obtained between weeks 51 and 52, from a patient treated with tofacitinib. The clonotype was recovered from a human donor with alopecia areata. The nucleotide sequence reads as follows: TGTGCCAGCAGCTTTAGGGAGACCCAGTACTTC. Its translation reads: CASSFRETQYF.